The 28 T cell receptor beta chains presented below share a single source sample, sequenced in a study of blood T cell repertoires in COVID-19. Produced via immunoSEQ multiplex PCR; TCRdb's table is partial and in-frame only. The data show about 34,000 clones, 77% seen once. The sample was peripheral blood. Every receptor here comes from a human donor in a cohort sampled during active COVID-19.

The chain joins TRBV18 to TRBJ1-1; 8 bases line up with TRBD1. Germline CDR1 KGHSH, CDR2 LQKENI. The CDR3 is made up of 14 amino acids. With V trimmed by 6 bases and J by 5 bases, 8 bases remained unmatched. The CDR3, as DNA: TGTGCCAGCTCGCGTACAGGGGGTCGAACTGAAGCTTTCTTT. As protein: CASSRTGGRTEAFF. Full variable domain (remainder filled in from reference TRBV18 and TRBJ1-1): NAGVMQNPRHLVRRRGQEARLRCSPMKGHSHVYWYRQLPEEGLKFMVYLQKENIIDESGMPKERFSAEFPKEGPSILRIQQVVRGDSAAYFCASSRTGGRTEAFFGQGTRLTVV.

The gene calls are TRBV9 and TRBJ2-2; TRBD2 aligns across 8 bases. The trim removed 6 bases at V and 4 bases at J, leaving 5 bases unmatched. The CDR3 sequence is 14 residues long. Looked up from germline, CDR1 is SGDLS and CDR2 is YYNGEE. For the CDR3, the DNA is TGTGCCAGCAAAGCGGGAGAGGTCACCGGGGAGCTGTTTTTT. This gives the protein CASKAGEVTGELFF.

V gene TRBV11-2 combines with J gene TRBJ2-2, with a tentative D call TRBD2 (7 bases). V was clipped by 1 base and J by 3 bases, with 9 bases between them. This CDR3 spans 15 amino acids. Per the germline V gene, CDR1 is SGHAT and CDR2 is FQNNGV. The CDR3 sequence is CASSLAGGYTGELFF. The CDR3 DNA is TGTGCCAGCAGCTTAGCGGGGGGCTACACCGGGGAGCTGTTTTTT. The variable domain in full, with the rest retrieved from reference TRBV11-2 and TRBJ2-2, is EAGVAQSPRYKIIEKRQSVAFWCNPISGHATLYWYQQILGQGPKLLIQFQNNGVVDDSQLPKDRFSAERLKGVDSTLKIQPAKLEDSAVYLCASSLAGGYTGELFFGEGSRLTVL.

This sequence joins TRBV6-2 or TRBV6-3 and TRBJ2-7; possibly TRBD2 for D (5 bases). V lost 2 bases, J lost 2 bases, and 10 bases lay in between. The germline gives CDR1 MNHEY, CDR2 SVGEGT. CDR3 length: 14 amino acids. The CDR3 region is CASSYGGGPYEQYF. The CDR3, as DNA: TGTGCCAGCAGTTACGGCGGAGGTCCCTACGAGCAGTACTTC.

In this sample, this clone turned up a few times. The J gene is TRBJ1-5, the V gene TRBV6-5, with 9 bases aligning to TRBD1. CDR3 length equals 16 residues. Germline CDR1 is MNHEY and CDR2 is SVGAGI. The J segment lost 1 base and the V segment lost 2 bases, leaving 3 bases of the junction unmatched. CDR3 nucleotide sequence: TGTGCCAGCAGTTACGGGACAGGGAAAAGCAATCAGCCCCAGCATTTT. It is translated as CASSYGTGKSNQPQHF.

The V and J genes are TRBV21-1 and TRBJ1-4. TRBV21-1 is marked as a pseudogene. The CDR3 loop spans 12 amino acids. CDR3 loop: CASSKSYEKLFF. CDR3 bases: TGTGCCAGCAGCAAGTCCTATGAAAAACTGTTTTTT.

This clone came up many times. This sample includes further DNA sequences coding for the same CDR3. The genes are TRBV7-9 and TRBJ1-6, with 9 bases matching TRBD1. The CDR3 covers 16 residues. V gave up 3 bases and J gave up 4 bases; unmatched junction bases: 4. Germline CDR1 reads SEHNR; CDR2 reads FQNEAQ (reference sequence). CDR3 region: CASSFGQGFYNSPLHF. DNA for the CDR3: TGTGCCAGCAGCTTCGGACAGGGGTTTTATAATTCACCCCTCCACTTT.

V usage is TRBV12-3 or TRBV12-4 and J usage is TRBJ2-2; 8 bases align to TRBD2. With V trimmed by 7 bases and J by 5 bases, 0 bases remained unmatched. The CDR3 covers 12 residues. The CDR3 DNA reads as TGTGCCAGCACGGGAGGGACCGGGGAGCTGTTTTTT. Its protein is CASTGGTGELFF.

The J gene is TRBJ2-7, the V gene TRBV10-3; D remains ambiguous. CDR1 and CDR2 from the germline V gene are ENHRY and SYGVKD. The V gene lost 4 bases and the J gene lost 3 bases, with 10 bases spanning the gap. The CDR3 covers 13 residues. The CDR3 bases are TGTGCCATCAGTGTGGATAGCCGCTACGAGCAGTACTTC. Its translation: CAISVDSRYEQYF.

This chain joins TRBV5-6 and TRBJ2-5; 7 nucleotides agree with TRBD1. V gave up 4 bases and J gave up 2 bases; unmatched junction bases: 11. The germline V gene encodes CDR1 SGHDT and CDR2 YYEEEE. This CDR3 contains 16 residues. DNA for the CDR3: TGTGCCAGCAGCCGAGCTTACGGGACAGCGCAAGAGACCCAGTACTTC. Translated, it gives CASSRAYGTAQETQYF.

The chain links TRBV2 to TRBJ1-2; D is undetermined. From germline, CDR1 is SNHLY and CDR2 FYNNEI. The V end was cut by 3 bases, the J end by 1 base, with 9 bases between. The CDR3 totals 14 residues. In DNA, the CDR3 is TGTGCCAGCAGTGACAGAACGGGTAACTATGGCTACACCTTC. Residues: CASSDRTGNYGYTF.

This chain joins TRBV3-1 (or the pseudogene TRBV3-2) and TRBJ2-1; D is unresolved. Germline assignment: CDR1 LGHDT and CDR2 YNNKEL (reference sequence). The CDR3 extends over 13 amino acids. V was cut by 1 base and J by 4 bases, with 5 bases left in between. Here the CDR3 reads CASSQGLYNEQFF. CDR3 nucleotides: TGTGCCAGCAGCCAAGGTCTATACAATGAGCAGTTCTTC.

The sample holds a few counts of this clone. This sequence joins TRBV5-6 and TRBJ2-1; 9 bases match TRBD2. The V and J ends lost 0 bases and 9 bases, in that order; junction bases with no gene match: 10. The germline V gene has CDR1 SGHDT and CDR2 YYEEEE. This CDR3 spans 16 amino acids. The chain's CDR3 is CASSLAGERGAGEQFF. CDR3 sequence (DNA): TGTGCCAGCAGCTTGGCCGGCGAGCGGGGGGCCGGTGAGCAGTTCTTC.

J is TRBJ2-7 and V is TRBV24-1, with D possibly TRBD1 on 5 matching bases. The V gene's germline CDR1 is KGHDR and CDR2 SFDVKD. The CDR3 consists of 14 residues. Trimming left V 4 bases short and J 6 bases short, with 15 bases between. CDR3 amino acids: CATSEAGSGREQYF. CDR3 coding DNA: TGTGCCACCAGTGAGGCAGGGTCCGGGCGCGAGCAGTACTTC.

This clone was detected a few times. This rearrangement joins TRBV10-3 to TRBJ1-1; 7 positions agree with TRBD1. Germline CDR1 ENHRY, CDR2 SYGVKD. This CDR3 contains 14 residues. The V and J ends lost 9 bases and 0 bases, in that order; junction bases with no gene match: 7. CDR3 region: CAITQGSMNTEAFF. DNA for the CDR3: TGTGCCATTACACAGGGGTCCATGAACACTGAAGCTTTCTTT.

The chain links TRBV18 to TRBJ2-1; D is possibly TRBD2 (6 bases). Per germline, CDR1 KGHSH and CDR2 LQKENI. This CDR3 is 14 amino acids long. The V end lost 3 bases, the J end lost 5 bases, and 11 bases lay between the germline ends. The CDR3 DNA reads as TGTGCCAGCTCACCCTTCCGCGGGAACAATGAGCAGTTCTTC. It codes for CASSPFRGNNEQFF. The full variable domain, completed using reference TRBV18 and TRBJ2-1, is NAGVMQNPRHLVRRRGQEARLRCSPMKGHSHVYWYRQLPEEGLKFMVYLQKENIIDESGMPKERFSAEFPKEGPSILRIQQVVRGDSAAYFCASSPFRGNNEQFFGPGTRLTVL.

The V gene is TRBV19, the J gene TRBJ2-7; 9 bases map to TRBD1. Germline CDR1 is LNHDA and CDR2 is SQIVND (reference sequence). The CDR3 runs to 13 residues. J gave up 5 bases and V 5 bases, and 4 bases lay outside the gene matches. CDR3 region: CASSLRQGDEQYF. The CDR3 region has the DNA TGTGCCAGTAGTCTCCGACAGGGGGACGAGCAGTACTTC.

CDR3 nucleotide sequence: TGTGCCAGCAGAGACAGGGGGAACTATGGCTACACCTTC. It specifies CASRDRGNYGYTF. The chain links TRBV2 to TRBJ1-2; 9 positions match TRBD1. Germline lookup yields CDR1 SNHLY and CDR2 FYNNEI. V trimming: 6 bases; J trimming: 2 bases; junction bases outside the gene matches: 1. The CDR3 loop spans 13 amino acids.

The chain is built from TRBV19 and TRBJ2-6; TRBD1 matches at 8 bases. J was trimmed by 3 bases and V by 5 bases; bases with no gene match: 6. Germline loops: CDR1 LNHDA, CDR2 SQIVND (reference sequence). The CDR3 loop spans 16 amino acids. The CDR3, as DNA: TGTGCCAGTAGTCGTCAGGGGGCTGGTGGGGCCAACGTCCTGACTTTC. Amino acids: CASSRQGAGGANVLTF.

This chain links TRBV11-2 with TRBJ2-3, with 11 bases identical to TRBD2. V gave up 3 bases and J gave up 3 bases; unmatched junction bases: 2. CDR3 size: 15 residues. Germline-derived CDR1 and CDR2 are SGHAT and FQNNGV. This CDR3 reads CASSFLAGGTDTQYF. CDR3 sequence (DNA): TGTGCCAGCAGCTTTTTAGCGGGAGGGACAGATACGCAGTATTTT.

The CDR3 bases are TGTGCCAGCAAGGGGCGATGGGGGCGAGAGACCCAGTACTTC. It specifies CASKGRWGRETQYF. This chain connects TRBV28 to TRBJ2-5; D perhaps matches TRBD1 (6 bases). The CDR3 is made up of 14 amino acids. Trimming stripped 7 bases from V and 4 bases from J, with 16 bases between. Germline V CDR1 and CDR2: MDHEN, SYDVKM.

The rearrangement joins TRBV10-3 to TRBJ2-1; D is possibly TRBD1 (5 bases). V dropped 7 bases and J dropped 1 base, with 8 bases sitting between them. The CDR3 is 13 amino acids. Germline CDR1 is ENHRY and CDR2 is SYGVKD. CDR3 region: CAIKGISYNEQFF. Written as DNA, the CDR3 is TGTGCCATCAAGGGGATTTCCTACAATGAGCAGTTCTTC.

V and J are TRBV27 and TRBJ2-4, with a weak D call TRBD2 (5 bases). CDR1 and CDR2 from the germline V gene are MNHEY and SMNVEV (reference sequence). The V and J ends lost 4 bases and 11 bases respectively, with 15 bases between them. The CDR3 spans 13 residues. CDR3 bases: TGTGCCAGCAGTTGGCGGATAGGGAGCTTTCAGTACTTC. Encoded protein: CASSWRIGSFQYF.

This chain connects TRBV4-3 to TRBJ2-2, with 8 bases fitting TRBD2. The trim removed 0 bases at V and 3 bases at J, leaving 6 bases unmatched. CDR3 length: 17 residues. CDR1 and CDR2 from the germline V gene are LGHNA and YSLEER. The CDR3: CASSQDRSAGDTGELFF. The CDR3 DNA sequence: TGCGCCAGCAGCCAAGATCGGTCAGCGGGAGACACCGGGGAGCTGTTTTTT.

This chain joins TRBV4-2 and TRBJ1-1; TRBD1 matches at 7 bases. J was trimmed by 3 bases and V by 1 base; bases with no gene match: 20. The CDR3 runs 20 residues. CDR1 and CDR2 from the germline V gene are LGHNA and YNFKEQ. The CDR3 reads CASSQGPTGATVTRDTEAFF. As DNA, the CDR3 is TGTGCCAGCAGCCAAGGTCCAACAGGGGCGACCGTCACACGCGACACTGAAGCTTTCTTT.

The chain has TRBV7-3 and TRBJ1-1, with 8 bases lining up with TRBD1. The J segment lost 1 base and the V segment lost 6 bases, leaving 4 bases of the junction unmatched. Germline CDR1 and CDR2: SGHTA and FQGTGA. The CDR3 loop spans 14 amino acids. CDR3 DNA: TGTGCCAGCAGTTATGGACAGGGGAACACTGAAGCTTTCTTT. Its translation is CASSYGQGNTEAFF.

CDR3 in amino acids: CASSQDLGRGGATNEKLFF. The CDR3, as DNA: TGCGCCAGCAGCCAAGATCTGGGCAGGGGAGGGGCAACTAATGAAAAACTGTTTTTT. The chain combines TRBV4-1 with TRBJ1-4, with D possibly matching TRBD1 (6 bases). Trimming cost V 0 bases and J 0 bases, with 17 bases left between them. This CDR3 has 19 residues. Germline V CDR1 and CDR2: MGHRA, YSYEKL.

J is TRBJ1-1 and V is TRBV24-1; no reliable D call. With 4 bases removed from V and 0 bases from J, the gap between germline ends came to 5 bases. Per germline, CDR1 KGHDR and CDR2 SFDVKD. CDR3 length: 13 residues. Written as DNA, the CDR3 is TGTGCCACCAGTGAGTCAATGAACACTGAAGCTTTCTTT. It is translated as CATSESMNTEAFF.